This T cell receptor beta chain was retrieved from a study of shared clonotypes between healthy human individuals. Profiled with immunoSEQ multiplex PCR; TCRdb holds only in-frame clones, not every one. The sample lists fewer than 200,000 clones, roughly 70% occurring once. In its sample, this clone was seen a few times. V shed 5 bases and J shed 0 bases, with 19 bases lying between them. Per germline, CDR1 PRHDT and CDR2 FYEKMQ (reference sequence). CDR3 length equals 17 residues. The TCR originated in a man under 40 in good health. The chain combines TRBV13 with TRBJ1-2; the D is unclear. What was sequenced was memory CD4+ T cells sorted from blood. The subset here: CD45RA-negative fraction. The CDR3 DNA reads TGTGCCAGCAGCCCCGGCTCTGGAGGAGCACCTAACTATGGCTACACCTTC. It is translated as CASSPGSGGAPNYGYTF.